One sample yielded the 5 T cell receptor beta chains listed below, sequenced in a study of Ad26.COV2.S vaccination and SARS-CoV-2 variants. Profiled with immunoSEQ multiplex PCR; TCRdb holds only in-frame clones, not every one. The sample has 350,000 to 400,000 clones, approximately 86% seen once. Treatment of the sample: roughly 19 received Ad26.COV2.S at low or high dose, single or two shots; 5 received placebo; per-sample allocation not given. All samples were drawn on day 63, counting from the first vaccine or placebo injection. The material sequenced was peripheral blood, taken in a trial of Ad26.COV2.S vaccine versus placebo. The receptor source for this set is a person aged 18-65 years who received the Ad26.COV2.S COVID-19 vaccine or a placebo.

The chain links TRBV7-2 to TRBJ2-2; D unclear. The germline V gene has CDR1 SGHTA and CDR2 FQGNSA. V shed 2 bases and J shed 5 bases, with 3 bases lying between them. The CDR3 runs 12 residues. The CDR3 nucleotides are TGTGCCAGCAGCTTAACTACCGGGGAGCTGTTTTTT. Amino acids: CASSLTTGELFF. Full variable domain (missing parts from reference TRBV7-2 and TRBJ2-2): GAGVSQSPSNKVTEKGKDVELRCDPISGHTALYWYRQSLGQGLEFLIYFQGNSAPDKSGLPSDRFSAERTGGSVSTLTIQRTQQEDSAVYLCASSLTTGELFFGEGSRLTVL.

The chain has TRBV11-2 and TRBJ2-7, with D hard to call. V was clipped by 2 bases and J by 2 bases, with 10 bases between them. Germline V gene lookup returns CDR1 SGHAT and CDR2 FQNNGV. The CDR3 extends over 14 amino acids. CDR3 sequence reads: CASSLSRVAYEQYF. The CDR3 DNA is TGTGCCAGCAGCTTATCAAGGGTGGCCTACGAGCAGTACTTC. Using reference TRBV11-2 and TRBJ2-7 for the parts outside the CDR3, the full variable domain is EAGVAQSPRYKIIEKRQSVAFWCNPISGHATLYWYQQILGQGPKLLIQFQNNGVVDDSQLPKDRFSAERLKGVDSTLKIQPAKLEDSAVYLCASSLSRVAYEQYFGPGTRLTVT.

This clone has more than one count but fewer than ten. The CDR3 spells CASSLEGQPQHF. Written as DNA, the CDR3 is TGTGCCAGCAGCTTAGAAGGGCAGCCCCAGCATTTT. This sequence joins TRBV7-9 and TRBJ1-5; D call uncertain. The CDR3 consists of 12 residues. Germline V CDR1 and CDR2: SEHNR, FQNEAQ (reference sequence). Trimming cost V 1 base and J 7 bases, with 5 bases left between them.

The CDR3 loop is CAISGGLLGDQETQYF. For the CDR3, the DNA is TGTGCCATCAGTGGAGGCCTGTTGGGGGATCAAGAGACCCAGTACTTC. This rearrangement joins TRBV10-3 to TRBJ2-5, with D possibly being TRBD1 or TRBD2 (5 bases each). The CDR3 consists of 16 residues. V was pared by 4 bases and J by 2 bases, with 17 bases between. Germline-derived CDR1 and CDR2 are ENHRY and SYGVKD.

The gene calls are TRBV10-2 and TRBJ1-3; D call uncertain. This CDR3 region has 13 residues. The germline V gene has CDR1 WSHSY and CDR2 SAAADI. Trimming shortened V by 8 bases and J by 0 bases, and 8 bases separated the two germline ends. The CDR3 DNA is TGCGCCAGCGTGGGGAGCTCTGGAAACACCATATATTTT. Translating it yields CASVGSSGNTIYF.